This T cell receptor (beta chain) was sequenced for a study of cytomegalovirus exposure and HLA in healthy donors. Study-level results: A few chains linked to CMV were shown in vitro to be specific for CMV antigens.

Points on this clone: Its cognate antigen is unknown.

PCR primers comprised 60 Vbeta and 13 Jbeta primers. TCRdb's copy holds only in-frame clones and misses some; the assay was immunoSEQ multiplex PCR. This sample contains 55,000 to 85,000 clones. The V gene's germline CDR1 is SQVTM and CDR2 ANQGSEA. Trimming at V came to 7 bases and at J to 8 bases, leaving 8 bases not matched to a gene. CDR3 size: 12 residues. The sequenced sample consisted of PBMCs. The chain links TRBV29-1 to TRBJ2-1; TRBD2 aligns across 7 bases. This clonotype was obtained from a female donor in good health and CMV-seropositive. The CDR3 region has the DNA TGCAGCGCCCTACCTACTAGCGATGAGCAGTTCTTC. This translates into CSALPTSDEQFF.